A selection of T cell receptor beta chains follows, all from one sample in a study of cytomegalovirus exposure and HLA in healthy donors. TCRdb's table, derived via immunoSEQ multiplex PCR, lists solely in-frame clones and lacks some. Recorded for this sample: tens of thousands of clones. The sequencing sample was made of PBMCs. The receptors here all came from a man aged 18 to 35 in good health and CMV-seropositive. The CDR3 runs from the conserved cysteine through the conserved F or W. The D gene is left open where the match is weak.

d_call	v_call	j_call	cdr3_nt	cdr3_aa
TRBD1	TRBV5-6	TRBJ1-1	TGTGCCAGCAGCTTGGCGGACAGGTACACTGAAGCTTTCTTT	CASSLADRYTEAFF
NA	TRBV30	TRBJ2-7	TGTGCCTGGAGTGTAGGAGGTTCCTACGAGCAGTACTTC	CAWSVGGSYEQYF
NA	TRBV2	TRBJ2-7	TGTGCCAGCAGTCCGGACAAGAAAGCCGAGCAGTACTTC	CASSPDKKAEQYF
TRBD1	TRBV2	TRBJ2-2	TGTGCCAGCAAAAGGGGGACAGGAGGCTATACCGGGGAGCTGTTTTTT	CASKRGTGGYTGELFF
NA	TRBV7-9	TRBJ1-2	TGTGCCAGCACTGGGGGAGGGTATGGCTACACCTTC	CASTGGGYGYTF
NA	TRBV5-4	TRBJ2-7	TGTGCCAGCAGCTTAAACCAGGGGTGGACCGAGCAGTACTTC	CASSLNQGWTEQYF
TRBD1	TRBV6-5	TRBJ1-2	TGTGCCAGCAGAAGGGGGCGAAACTATGGCTACACCTTC	CASRRGRNYGYTF
NA	TRBV6-1	TRBJ1-2	TGTGCCAGCAGTGAGCAAGGACAGCCCGTCTATGGCTACACCTTC	CASSEQGQPVYGYTF
NA	TRBV19	TRBJ2-1	TGTGCCACTTCCGGGTGGACTGTCGATGAGCAGTTCTTC	CATSGWTVDEQFF
TRBD2	TRBV19	TRBJ2-1	TGTGCCAGTAGTAGAGGGACTAGCGGGATGAATGAGCAGTTCTTC	CASSRGTSGMNEQFF
TRBD1	TRBV25-1	TRBJ1-1	TGTGCCAGCAGTGGGACAGGGAAAAGGGCTTTCTTT	CASSGTGKRAFF
NA	TRBV12-5	TRBJ1-5	TGTGCTAGTGGTTTGGGGCCAAATCAGCCCCAGCATTTT	CASGLGPNQPQHF
TRBD1	TRBV27	TRBJ1-2	TGTGCCAGCAGTCCGTCGACAGGGGTCTATGGCTACACCTTC	CASSPSTGVYGYTF
TRBD2	TRBV28	TRBJ2-1	TGTGCCTTAAGTAGCGGGAGGGCCTACAATGAGCAGTTCTTC	CALSSGRAYNEQFF
TRBD1	TRBV19	TRBJ1-2	TGTGCCAGTAGGACAGGGAACTATGGCTACACCTTC	CASRTGNYGYTF
TRBD1	TRBV28	TRBJ1-2	TGTGCCAGCAGTTTAGGACGTTACAGGGGAGGCTATGGCTACACCTTC	CASSLGRYRGGYGYTF